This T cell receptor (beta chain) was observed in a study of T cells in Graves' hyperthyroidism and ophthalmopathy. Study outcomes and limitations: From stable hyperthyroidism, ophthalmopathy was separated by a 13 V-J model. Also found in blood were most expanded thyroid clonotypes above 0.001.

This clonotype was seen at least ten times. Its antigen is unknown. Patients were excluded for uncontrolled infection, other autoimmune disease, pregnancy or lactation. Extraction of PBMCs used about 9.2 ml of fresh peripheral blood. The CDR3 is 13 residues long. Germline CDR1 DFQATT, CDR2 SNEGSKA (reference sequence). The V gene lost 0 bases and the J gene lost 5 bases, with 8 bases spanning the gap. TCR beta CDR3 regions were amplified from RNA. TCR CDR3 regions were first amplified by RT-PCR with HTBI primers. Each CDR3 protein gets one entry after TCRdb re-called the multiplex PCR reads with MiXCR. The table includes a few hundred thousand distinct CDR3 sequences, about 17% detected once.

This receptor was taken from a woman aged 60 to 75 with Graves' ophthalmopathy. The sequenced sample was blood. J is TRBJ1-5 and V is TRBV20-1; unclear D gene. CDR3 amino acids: CSAREAVDQPQHF. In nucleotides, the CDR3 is TGCAGTGCTAGAGAGGCAGTTGATCAGCCCCAGCATTTT.